This T cell receptor beta chain was found in a study of OX40 agonist ivuxolimab in advanced cancers. Study-wide results and limits: Averaging showed that CD8+ T cells had more expanded clones than CD4+ did. Among the lowest peripheral clonal expansion occurred in 0.1-3.0 mg/kg partial responders.

The table came from immunoSEQ multiplex PCR; TCRdb's copy has only in-frame clones and leaves some out. The sample shows roughly 53,000 clones, more than 80% of them seen only once. Regarding this clone: The antigen is undetermined.

CDR1 and CDR2 from the germline V gene are MNHNS and SASEGT. This CDR3 has 14 residues. With V trimmed by 6 bases and J by 6 bases, 6 bases remained unmatched. Individuals having autoimmune disease history or systemic immunosuppression were not enrolled. This TCR derives from an adult with an advanced solid tumor such as melanoma, head and neck, liver or kidney cancer. The specimen comprised CD4+ or CD8+ T cells sorted from blood, sampled in a trial of the OX40 agonist ivuxolimab. The chain joins TRBV6-1 to TRBJ2-2, with 8 nucleotides matching TRBD1. CDR3 protein: CASRTGVIAGELFF. Here the CDR3 DNA reads TGTGCCAGCAGGACAGGGGTAATCGCCGGGGAGCTGTTTTTT.